This T cell receptor (beta chain) comes out of a study of regulatory T cells in long-lasting Graves disease. The TCR beta library used iRepertoire HTBI primers with Arm-PCR amplification of CDR3. TCRdb re-called the multiplex PCR reads through MiXCR, storing one row per CDR3 protein. Found here are roughly 440,000 distinct CDR3 sequences, roughly 17% of them singletons; the top ten hold 20% to 25%. This clonotype appeared many times. What it binds is unknown. Time point reported: newly diagnosed GD, antithyroid drugs for less than 3 months. The TCR library was made from RNA extracted from PBMCs. The ends lost 5 bases at V and 5 bases at J; junction bases unmatched: 11. CDR1 is SEHNR and CDR2 is FQNEAQ in the germline V gene (reference sequence). This CDR3 has 15 amino acids. Findings of the study overall: Limited sample numbers may have lowered accuracy.

This same sample was also part of a study on T cells in Graves' hyperthyroidism and ophthalmopathy.

The chain combines TRBV7-9 with TRBJ2-5, with 7 nucleotides matching TRBD1. This specimen consisted of peripheral blood mononuclear cells (PBMCs), obtained at new diagnosis, from a patient treated with antithyroid drugs. This receptor was obtained from a woman in her late teens or twenties with Graves disease. This CDR3 reads CASSPAKGAGETQYF. In nucleotides, the CDR3 is TGTGCCAGCAGCCCCGCCAAGGGGGCGGGTGAGACCCAGTACTTC.